This TCR beta chain is from a study of blood T cell repertoires in COVID-19. Across the study: Researchers got acute and convalescent COVID-19 samples from the United States, Italy and Spain. T cells, B-cell-depleted T cells, or PBMCs supplied cDNA or gDNA.

This clone was observed once. In the authors' workflow: Amplifying reference gene primers gave estimates of nucleated cell counts. The method was immunoSEQ multiplex PCR; TCRdb's version includes in-frame clones alone and lacks a portion of them. That table supplies the V and J calls and clone size; D and trimming were determined from the DNA. Among about 120,000 clones, roughly 69% were seen once, and the ten largest hold 2% to 2.5%. The CDR3 has 20 amino acids. The genes are TRBV1 and TRBJ1-2; TRBD1, the table's D call, was not compared with the DNA. TRBV1 is a documented pseudogene. The sequence derives from a woman in her 70s with acute or convalescent COVID-19. The specimen sequenced was peripheral blood. CDR3 nucleotide sequence: TGCACCAGCAGCCAAGATACCTGGATAGGGGCACGTTTTACTAACTATGGCTACACCTTC. This translates into CTSSQDTWIGARFTNYGYTF.